The source of this TCR beta chain is a study of long-term antiretroviral therapy in people with HIV. Germline assignment: CDR1 SGHDT and CDR2 YYEEEE. The length of the CDR3 is 14 residues. The V gene end was trimmed by 4 bases and the J gene end by 3 bases; junction bases not matched to a gene: 3. Treatment locations for all participants with HIV were in the United States. A v3.0 immunoSEQ assay was performed at survey level. The assay was immunoSEQ multiplex PCR, and TCRdb's table has in-frame clones only and misses some. The data contain about 20,000 clones, roughly 84% of them seen just once; the ten biggest clones take up around 9%.

Sequences were derived from unsorted PBMCs, sampled 1.2 years after starting antiretroviral therapy. The clonotype originates from a middle-aged woman with HIV. The chain is built from TRBV5-6 and TRBJ1-5; 8 bases align to TRBD1. The CDR3 DNA reads TGTGCCAGCAGCACCAGGGGGCACAATCAGCCCCAGCATTTT. The encoded protein is CASSTRGHNQPQHF. The full variable domain, completed using reference TRBV5-6 and TRBJ1-5, is DAGVTQSPTHLIKTRGQQVTLRCSPKSGHDTVSWYQQALGQGPQFIFQYYEEEERQRGNFPDRFSGHQFPNYSSELNVNALLLGDSALYLCASSTRGHNQPQHFGDGTRLSIL.